What follows are 29 T cell receptor beta chains derived from one specimen sequenced in a study of T cell repertoires in cytomegalovirus infection. The antigens for these receptors are not known. TCRdb reprocessed the reads via MiXCR and lists one record per CDR3 protein. This table holds about 400,000 distinct CDR3 sequences, roughly 36% found once. The specimen was cultured PBMCs, collected from culture after CMV antigen stimulation. The receptors shown here come from a human donor in good health (CMV status not recorded). Some clones in this sample may be carry-over from other donors' samples.

The CDR3 DNA is TGTGCCAGCACTCAAAGGGGCTACGAAAGCTCCTACGAGCAGTACTTC. Translating it yields CASTQRGYESSYEQYF. The V and J genes are TRBV6-2 or TRBV6-3 and TRBJ2-7; a possible D gene is TRBD1 (5 bases). V lost 7 bases to trimming and J lost 0 bases, with 19 bases between them. The CDR3 spans 16 residues. From germline, CDR1 is MNHEY and CDR2 SVGEGT.

This rearrangement joins TRBV19 to TRBJ1-5; D is uncertain. V was trimmed by 0 bases and J by 4 bases, leaving 4 bases between them. This CDR3 spans 13 amino acids. Germline lookup yields CDR1 LNHDA and CDR2 SQIVND (reference sequence). The CDR3 DNA is TGTGCCAGTAGTATAGAACAGAATCAGCCCCAGCATTTT. This encodes CASSIEQNQPQHF.

The chain has TRBV19 and TRBJ1-5, with D possibly being TRBD1 (6 bases). V was cut by 6 bases and J by 1 base, with 10 bases left in between. The length of the CDR3 is 14 residues. CDR1 is LNHDA, CDR2 SQIVND, per germline (reference sequence). The CDR3 reads CASSGDRSNQPQHF. The DNA of the CDR3 is TGTGCCAGTAGCGGAGACAGGAGCAATCAGCCCCAGCATTTT.

The genes are TRBV20-1 and TRBJ2-1, with 8 bases fitting TRBD1. Trimming removed 4 bases from V and 8 bases from J; junction bases left unmatched: 13. The CDR3 totals 15 residues. From germline, CDR1 is DFQATT and CDR2 SNEGSKA (reference sequence). This CDR3 is CSATSRAGQADEQFF. The CDR3 coding sequence is TGCAGTGCTACCTCGAGGGCGGGACAGGCGGATGAGCAGTTCTTC.

The V call is TRBV3-1, the J call TRBJ2-1; D gene unclear. The germline CDR1 and CDR2 sequences are LGHDT and YNNKEL (reference sequence). V lost 4 bases and J 2 bases, leaving 9 bases between the germline ends. The CDR3 is 14 residues long. This CDR3 reads CASSPSRAYNEQFF. The CDR3 region has the DNA TGTGCCAGCAGCCCATCTCGAGCCTACAATGAGCAGTTCTTC.

The chain recombines TRBV27 with TRBJ2-1; D possibly corresponds to TRBD2 (5 bases). V gave up 4 bases and J gave up 2 bases, with 15 bases separating them. Germline V gene lookup returns CDR1 MNHEY and CDR2 SMNVEV (reference sequence). CDR3 length equals 16 residues. The CDR3 protein is CASSSFGAATYNEQFF. In DNA form, the CDR3 reads TGTGCCAGCAGTTCCTTTGGAGCGGCAACCTACAATGAGCAGTTCTTC.

This clonotype was found a few times. The rearrangement joins TRBV6-2 or TRBV6-3 to TRBJ1-2, with 8 bases fitting TRBD1. Per germline, CDR1 MNHEY and CDR2 SVGEGT. This CDR3 is 15 amino acids long. V dropped 4 bases and J dropped 6; count of bases not matched to a gene: 10. In DNA form, the CDR3 reads TGTGCCAGCAGTTCCGGACGGACAGGGATGGATGGCTACACCTTC. Its protein is CASSSGRTGMDGYTF.

The chain is built from TRBV10-3 and TRBJ1-3; 7 positions agree with TRBD1. V was clipped by 6 bases and J by 3 bases; unmatched bases: 2. The CDR3 has 13 residues. Germline V gene sequence: CDR1 ENHRY, CDR2 SYGVKD. This CDR3 is CAIRGTVGNTIYF. DNA of the CDR3: TGTGCCATCAGGGGGACAGTTGGAAACACCATATATTTT.

The V and J genes are TRBV20-1 and TRBJ2-1; the D gene is possibly TRBD1 (6 bases). CDR3 length: 14 residues. Germline V CDR1 and CDR2: DFQATT, SNEGSKA (reference sequence). V gave up 5 bases and J gave up 5 bases, with 16 bases separating them. CDR3: CSAGQTGRNNEQFF. The CDR3 region has the DNA TGCAGTGCTGGTCAGACAGGCCGGAACAATGAGCAGTTCTTC.

In this sample, this clonotype turned up a few times. For the CDR3, the DNA is TGTGCCAGCAGCTTTGGCCGACTGAAAGTAGAGCAGTTCTTC. Amino acids: CASSFGRLKVEQFF. This chain uses TRBV7-2 with TRBJ2-1; unclear D gene. The CDR3 runs to 14 residues. V was pared by 3 bases and J by 10 bases, with 16 bases between. Germline values: CDR1 SGHTA, CDR2 FQGNSA.

The DNA for the CDR3 is TGTGCCAGCAGTGCCCCGGGACTAGCGGGAGCCTGGACCGGGGAGCTGTTTTTT. Amino acid sequence: CASSAPGLAGAWTGELFF. This rearrangement joins TRBV6-1 to TRBJ2-2; TRBD2 matches at 14 bases. This CDR3 has 18 amino acids. V shed 4 bases, J shed 5 bases, and the junction held 9 bases outside the gene matches. The germline CDR1 and CDR2 sequences are MNHNS and SASEGT.

V gene TRBV20-1 combines with J gene TRBJ2-3; 14 positions match TRBD2. Trimming cost V 5 bases and J 9 bases; bases outside gene matches: 4. Germline V gene lookup returns CDR1 DFQATT and CDR2 SNEGSKA (reference sequence). The CDR3 extends over 13 amino acids. The CDR3 nucleotides read TGCAGTGCTCTGGGACTAGCGGGAGACACGCAGTATTTT. This sequence encodes CSALGLAGDTQYF.

The chain is built from TRBV18 and TRBJ2-7; D is ambiguous. Germline values: CDR1 KGHSH, CDR2 LQKENI. The CDR3 covers 14 residues. Deletions cut 1 base from V and 7 bases from J, with 14 bases between. The CDR3 region is CASSPRFQSTEQYV. CDR3 DNA sequence: TGTGCCAGCTCACCACGCTTCCAGTCTACGGAGCAGTACGTC.

In this sample, this clonotype turned up a few times. This rearrangement joins TRBV6-2 or TRBV6-3 to TRBJ1-1; 8 bases are a match to TRBD1. Germline lookup yields CDR1 MNHEY and CDR2 SVGEGT. The CDR3 covers 16 residues. V shed 4 bases, J shed 0 bases, and the junction held 7 bases outside the gene matches. The CDR3: CASSSGTGNMNTEAFF. The CDR3 DNA follows: TGTGCCAGCAGTTCAGGGACAGGTAACATGAACACTGAAGCTTTCTTT.

This clonotype was seen only a few times. V is TRBV10-2 and J is TRBJ2-7; D unresolved. Trimming took 5 bases from V and 4 from J, leaving 9 bases between them. The CDR3 has 12 residues. The V gene's germline CDR1 is WSHSY and CDR2 SAAADI. The CDR3 sequence: CASSPGAYEQYV. The CDR3 bases are TGCGCCAGCAGTCCAGGAGCGTACGAGCAGTACGTC.

This rearrangement joins TRBV29-1 to TRBJ2-2, with D tentatively TRBD1 (6 bases). Germline V CDR1 and CDR2: SQVTM, ANQGSEA. There are 15 residues in the CDR3. V was cut by 4 bases and J by 6 bases, with 18 bases left in between. CDR3 sequence: CSVVLVSRGPGELFF. The CDR3 DNA reads TGCAGCGTTGTTTTAGTGAGCAGGGGTCCCGGGGAGCTGTTTTTT.

This clonotype was detected only a few times. CDR3 in DNA: TGTGCCAGCAGTTGGGGGCGTAGCACTGAAGCTTTCTTT. Its translation: CASSWGRSTEAFF. The chain carries TRBV12-3 or TRBV12-4 and TRBJ1-1; TRBD1 is a possible D gene (6 bases). V was pared by 4 bases and J by 4 bases, with 10 bases between. This CDR3 comprises 13 residues.

In this sample, this clonotype turned up many times. The chain recombines TRBV19 with TRBJ2-1, with 9 bases aligning to TRBD1. Germline loops: CDR1 LNHDA, CDR2 SQIVND (reference sequence). This CDR3 spans 15 amino acids. J gave up 2 bases and V 4 bases, and 3 bases lay outside the gene matches. DNA of the CDR3: TGTGCCAGTAGTAGGACAGGGGTGACCTACAATGAGCAGTTCTTC. Amino acids: CASSRTGVTYNEQFF.

The chain uses TRBV13 and TRBJ2-3; D possibly corresponds to TRBD2 (5 bases). Germline CDR1 PRHDT, CDR2 FYEKMQ (reference sequence). The CDR3 is made up of 14 amino acids. Deletions cut 3 bases from V and 0 bases from J, with 7 bases between. CDR3 nucleotide sequence: TGTGCCAGCAGCTTGACTATCAGCACAGATACGCAGTATTTT. Translating it yields CASSLTISTDTQYF.

The rearrangement links TRBV7-9 to TRBJ2-1; D gene unclear. CDR3 length: 12 amino acids. Germline V gene sequence: CDR1 SEHNR, CDR2 FQNEAQ (reference sequence). Trimming removed 10 bases from V and 4 bases from J, with 11 bases in between. The CDR3 DNA follows: TGTGCCATCCCGGGTCGGTACAATGAGCAGTTCTTC. Translated, it gives CAIPGRYNEQFF.

The rearrangement joins TRBV18 to TRBJ1-1; 8 bases are a match to TRBD1. The CDR3 runs to 15 residues. CDR1 is KGHSH and CDR2 is LQKENI in the germline V gene. With 3 bases clipped from V and 1 base from J, the junction kept 4 bases outside the gene matches. CDR3 sequence reads: CASSPGTGGNTEAFF. DNA of the CDR3: TGTGCCAGCTCACCGGGAACAGGGGGGAACACTGAAGCTTTCTTT.

V usage is TRBV7-9 and J usage is TRBJ1-1; D uncertain. Germline values: CDR1 SEHNR, CDR2 FQNEAQ (reference sequence). The CDR3 extends over 15 amino acids. Trimming pared 1 base from V and 0 bases from J, leaving 9 bases between. The DNA for the CDR3 is TGTGCCAGCAGCTTAGTGTCCCGCATGAACACTGAAGCTTTCTTT. This codes for CASSLVSRMNTEAFF.

This chain connects TRBV6-6 to TRBJ2-1, with D hard to call. There are 16 residues in the CDR3. Germline V gene sequence: CDR1 MNHNY, CDR2 SVGAGI (reference sequence). Trimming took off 6 bases at V and 1 base at J, with 16 bases between the two ends. The chain's CDR3 is CASSITRQASYNEQFF. CDR3 sequence (DNA): TGTGCCAGCAGCATCACCCGACAAGCATCCTACAATGAGCAGTTCTTC.

The chain couples TRBV7-2 to TRBJ1-1, with D possibly being TRBD1 (6 bases). V dropped 3 bases and J dropped 5 bases, with 13 bases sitting between them. This CDR3 comprises 14 residues. Germline loops: CDR1 SGHTA, CDR2 FQGNSA. DNA of the CDR3: TGTGCCAGCAGCTTTAGGGGGAGGGAGACTGAAGCTTTCTTT. Its protein is CASSFRGRETEAFF.

The chain joins TRBV19 to TRBJ1-6; D is ambiguous. From germline, CDR1 is LNHDA and CDR2 SQIVND (reference sequence). This CDR3 comprises 17 residues. V lost 5 bases to trimming and J lost 0 bases, with 14 bases between them. CDR3 residues: CASSPSHASSYNSPLHF. The CDR3 DNA reads as TGTGCCAGTAGTCCGTCACACGCGAGCTCCTATAATTCACCCCTCCACTTT.

This clonotype showed up just a few times. V usage is TRBV7-9 and J usage is TRBJ2-1; no reliable D call. Germline V gene sequence: CDR1 SEHNR, CDR2 FQNEAQ (reference sequence). The CDR3 extends over 16 amino acids. Trimming shortened V by 1 base and J by 0 bases, and 10 bases separated the two germline ends. The CDR3 spells CASSLESFSSYNEQFF. DNA for the CDR3: TGTGCCAGCAGCTTAGAGAGCTTCAGCTCCTACAATGAGCAGTTCTTC.

This clonotype was observed many times. CDR3 coding DNA: TGTGCCACCACAACAGGGGGCCCTAACAATGAGCAGTTCTTC. Translating gives CATTTGGPNNEQFF. This chain joins TRBV24-1 and TRBJ2-1; 9 nucleotides line up with TRBD1. Germline V lookup: CDR1 KGHDR, CDR2 SFDVKD. Germline trimming cut 8 bases from V and 5 bases from J; bases unmatched to any gene: 6. This CDR3 comprises 14 residues.

The chain employs TRBV5-1 and TRBJ1-2; D is possibly TRBD1 (5 bases). The CDR3 is made up of 17 amino acids. Trimming took off 2 bases at V and 0 bases at J, with 17 bases between the two ends. Germline V gene sequence: CDR1 SGHRS, CDR2 YFSETQ. The CDR3 is CASSFFPSGGTNYGYTF. In DNA, the CDR3 is TGCGCCAGCAGCTTTTTCCCGAGCGGGGGAACTAACTATGGCTACACCTTC.

This clonotype was counted a few times. The rearrangement uses TRBV28 and TRBJ2-1, with D perhaps assigned TRBD1 or TRBD2 (6 bases each). This CDR3 has 15 residues. The V gene lost 2 bases and the J gene lost 3 bases, with 11 bases spanning the gap. Germline V gene lookup returns CDR1 MDHEN and CDR2 SYDVKM. CDR3 coding DNA: TGTGCCAGCAGTTTAGGGGGGCCAGGCTACAATGAGCAGTTCTTC. This encodes CASSLGGPGYNEQFF.